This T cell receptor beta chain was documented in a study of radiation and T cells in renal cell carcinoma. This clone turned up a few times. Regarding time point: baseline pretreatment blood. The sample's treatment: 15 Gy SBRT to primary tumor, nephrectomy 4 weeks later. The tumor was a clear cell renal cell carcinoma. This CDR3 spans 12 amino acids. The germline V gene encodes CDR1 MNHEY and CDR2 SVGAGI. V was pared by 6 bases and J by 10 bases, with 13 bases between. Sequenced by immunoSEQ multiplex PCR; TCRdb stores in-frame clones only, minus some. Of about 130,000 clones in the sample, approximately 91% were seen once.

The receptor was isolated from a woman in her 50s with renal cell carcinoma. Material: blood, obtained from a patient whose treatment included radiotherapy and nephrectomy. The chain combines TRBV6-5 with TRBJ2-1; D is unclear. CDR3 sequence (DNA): TGTGCCAGCAGGCTGACTCCCCAGGAGCAGTTCTTC. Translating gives CASRLTPQEQFF.